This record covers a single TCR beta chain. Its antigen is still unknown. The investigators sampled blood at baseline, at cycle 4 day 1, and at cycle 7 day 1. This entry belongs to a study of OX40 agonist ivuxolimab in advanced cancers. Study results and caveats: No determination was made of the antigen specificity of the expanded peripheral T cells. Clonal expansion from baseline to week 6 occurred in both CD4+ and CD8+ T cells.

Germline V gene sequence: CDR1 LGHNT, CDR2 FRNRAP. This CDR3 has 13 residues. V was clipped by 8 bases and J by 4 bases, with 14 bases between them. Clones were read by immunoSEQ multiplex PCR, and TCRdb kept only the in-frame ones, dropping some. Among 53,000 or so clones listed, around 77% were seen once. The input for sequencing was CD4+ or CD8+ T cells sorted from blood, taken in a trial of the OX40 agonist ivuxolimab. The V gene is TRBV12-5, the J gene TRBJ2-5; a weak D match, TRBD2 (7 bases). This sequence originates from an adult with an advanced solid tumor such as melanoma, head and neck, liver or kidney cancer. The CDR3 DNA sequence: TGTGCTAGTAGACCGGGGGGCCGAGAGACCCAGTACTTC. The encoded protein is CASRPGGRETQYF.